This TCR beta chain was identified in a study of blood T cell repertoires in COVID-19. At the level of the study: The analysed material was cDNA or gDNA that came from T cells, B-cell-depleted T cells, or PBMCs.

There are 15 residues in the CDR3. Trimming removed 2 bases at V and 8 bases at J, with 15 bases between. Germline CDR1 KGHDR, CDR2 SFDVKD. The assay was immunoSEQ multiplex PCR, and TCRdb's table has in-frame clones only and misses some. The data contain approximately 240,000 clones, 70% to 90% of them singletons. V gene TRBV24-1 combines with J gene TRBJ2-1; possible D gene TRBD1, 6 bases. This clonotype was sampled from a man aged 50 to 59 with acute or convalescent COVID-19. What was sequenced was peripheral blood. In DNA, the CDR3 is TGTGCCACCAGTGATTCCGGGACACTGAGGTATGAGCAGTTCTTC. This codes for CATSDSGTLRYEQFF.